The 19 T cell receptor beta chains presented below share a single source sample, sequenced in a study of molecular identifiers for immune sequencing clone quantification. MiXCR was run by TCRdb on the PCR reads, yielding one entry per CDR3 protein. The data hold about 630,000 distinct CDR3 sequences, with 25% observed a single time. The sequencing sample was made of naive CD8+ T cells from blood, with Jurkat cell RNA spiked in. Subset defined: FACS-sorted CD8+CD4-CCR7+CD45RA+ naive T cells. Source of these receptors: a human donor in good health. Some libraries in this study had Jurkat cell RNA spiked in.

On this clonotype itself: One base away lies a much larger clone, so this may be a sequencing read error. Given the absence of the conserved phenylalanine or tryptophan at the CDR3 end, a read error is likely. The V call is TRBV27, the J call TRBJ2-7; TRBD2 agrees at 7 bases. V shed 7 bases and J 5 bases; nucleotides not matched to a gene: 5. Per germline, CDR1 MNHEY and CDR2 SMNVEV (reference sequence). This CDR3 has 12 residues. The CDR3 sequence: CASKAGSHEQYS. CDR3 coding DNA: TGTGCCAGCAAAGCGGGGTCCCACGAGCAGTACTCC.

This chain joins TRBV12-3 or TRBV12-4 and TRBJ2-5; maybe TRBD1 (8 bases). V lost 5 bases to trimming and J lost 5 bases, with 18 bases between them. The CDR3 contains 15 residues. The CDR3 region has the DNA TGTGCCAGCAGTGACGGACAGGGAGGGTTGGAGACCCAGTACTTC. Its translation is CASSDGQGGLETQYF.

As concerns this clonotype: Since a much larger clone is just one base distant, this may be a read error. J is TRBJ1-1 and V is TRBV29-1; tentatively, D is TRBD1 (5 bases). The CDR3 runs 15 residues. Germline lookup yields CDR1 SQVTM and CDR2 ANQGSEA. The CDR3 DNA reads TGCATCGTTGAGGAATTGACAGCCATGAACACTGAAGCTTTCTTT. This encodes CIVEELTAMNTEAFF. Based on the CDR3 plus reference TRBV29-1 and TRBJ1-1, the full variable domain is SAVISQKPSRDICQRGTSLTIQCQVDSQVTMMFWYRQQPGQSLTLIATANQGSEATYESGFVIDKFPISRPNLTFSTLTVSNMSPEDSSIYLCIVEELTAMNTEAFFGQGTRLTVV.

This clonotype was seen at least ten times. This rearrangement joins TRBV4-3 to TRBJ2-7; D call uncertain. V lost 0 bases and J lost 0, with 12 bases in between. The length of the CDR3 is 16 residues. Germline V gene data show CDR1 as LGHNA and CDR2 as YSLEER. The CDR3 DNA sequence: TGCGCCAGCAGCCAAGACGGCATAGGGTCCTCCTACGAGCAGTACTTC. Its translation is CASSQDGIGSSYEQYF.

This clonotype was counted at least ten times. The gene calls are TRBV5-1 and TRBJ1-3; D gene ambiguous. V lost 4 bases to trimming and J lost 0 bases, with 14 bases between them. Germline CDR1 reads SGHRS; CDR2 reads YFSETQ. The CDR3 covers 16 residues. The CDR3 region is CASSREGIYSGNTIYF. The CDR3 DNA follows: TGCGCCAGCAGCCGTGAAGGGATCTACTCTGGAAACACCATATATTTT.

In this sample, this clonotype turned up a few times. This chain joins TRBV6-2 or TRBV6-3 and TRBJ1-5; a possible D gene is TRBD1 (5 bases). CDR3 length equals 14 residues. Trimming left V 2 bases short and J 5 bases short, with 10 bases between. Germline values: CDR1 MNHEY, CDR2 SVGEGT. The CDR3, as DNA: TGTGCCAGCAGTTACGTGGGGGGAGATCAGCCCCAGCATTTT. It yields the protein CASSYVGGDQPQHF.

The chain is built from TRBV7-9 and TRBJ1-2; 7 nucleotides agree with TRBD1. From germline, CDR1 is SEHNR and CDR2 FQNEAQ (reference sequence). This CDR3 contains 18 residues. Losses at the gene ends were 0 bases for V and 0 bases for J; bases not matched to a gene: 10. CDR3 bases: TGTGCCAGCAGCTTAGCGGACGAGGGGGCAGCTCCTAACTATGGCTACACCTTC. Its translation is CASSLADEGAAPNYGYTF.

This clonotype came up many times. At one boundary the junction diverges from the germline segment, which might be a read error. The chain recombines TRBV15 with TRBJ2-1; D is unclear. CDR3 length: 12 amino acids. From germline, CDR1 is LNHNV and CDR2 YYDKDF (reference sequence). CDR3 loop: CATSRDSGPKVF. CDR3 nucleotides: TGTGCCACCAGCAGAGATTCGGGTCCGAAGGTCTTC.

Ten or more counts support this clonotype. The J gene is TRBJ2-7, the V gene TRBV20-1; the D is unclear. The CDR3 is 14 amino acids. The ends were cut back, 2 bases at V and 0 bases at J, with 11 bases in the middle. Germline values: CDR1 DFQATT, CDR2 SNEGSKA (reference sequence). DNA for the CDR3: TGCAGTGCTAGAAGTCCTTCCAACTCCTACGAGCAGTACTTC. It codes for CSARSPSNSYEQYF.

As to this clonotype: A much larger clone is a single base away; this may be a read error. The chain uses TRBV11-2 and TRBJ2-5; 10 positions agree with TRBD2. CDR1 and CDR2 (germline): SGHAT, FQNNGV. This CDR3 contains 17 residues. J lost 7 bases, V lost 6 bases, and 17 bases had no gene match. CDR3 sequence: CASSADSGAGGMVTQYF. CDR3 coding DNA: TGTGCCAGCAGTGCTGACTCCGGAGCGGGGGGGATGGTGACCCAGTACTTC.

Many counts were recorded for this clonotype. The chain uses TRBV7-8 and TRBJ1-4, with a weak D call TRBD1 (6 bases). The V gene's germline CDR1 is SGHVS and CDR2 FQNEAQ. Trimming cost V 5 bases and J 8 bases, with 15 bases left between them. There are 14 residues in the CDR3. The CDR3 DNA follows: TGTGCCAGCAGCCCGCGGACAGATAGGGAAAAACTGTTTTTT. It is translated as CASSPRTDREKLFF.

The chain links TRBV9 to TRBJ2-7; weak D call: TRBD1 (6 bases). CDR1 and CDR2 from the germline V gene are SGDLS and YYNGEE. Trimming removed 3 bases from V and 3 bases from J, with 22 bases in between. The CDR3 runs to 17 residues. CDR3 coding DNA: TGTGCCAGCAGCGGTAATACAGGGATCCCCATCTACTACGAGCAGTACTTC. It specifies CASSGNTGIPIYYEQYF.

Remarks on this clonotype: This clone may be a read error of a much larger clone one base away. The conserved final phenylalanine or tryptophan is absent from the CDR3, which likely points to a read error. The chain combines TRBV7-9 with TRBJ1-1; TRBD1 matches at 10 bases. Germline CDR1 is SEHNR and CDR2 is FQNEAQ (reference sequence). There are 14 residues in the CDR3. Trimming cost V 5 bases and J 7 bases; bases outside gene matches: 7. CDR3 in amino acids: CASSPRQGAGEAFL. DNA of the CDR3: TGTGCCAGCAGCCCCAGACAGGGGGCGGGTGAAGCTTTCTTA.

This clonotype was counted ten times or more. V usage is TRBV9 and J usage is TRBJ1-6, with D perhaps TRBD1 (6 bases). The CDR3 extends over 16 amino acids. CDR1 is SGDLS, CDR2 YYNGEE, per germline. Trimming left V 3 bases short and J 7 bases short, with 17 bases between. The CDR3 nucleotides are TGTGCCAGCAGCGGCGGCTCCGGGACATCCAATTCACCCCTCCACTTT. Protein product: CASSGGSGTSNSPLHF.

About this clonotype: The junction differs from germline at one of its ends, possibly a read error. The CDR3 DNA reads as TGTGCCAGCACCGGGGCTAGGGCCTCTGAGGCTCTCTTT. Translated, it gives CASTGARASEALF. The chain couples TRBV25-1 to TRBJ1-1, with a possible D match to TRBD1 (5 bases). The CDR3 covers 13 residues. The V gene's germline CDR1 is MGHDK and CDR2 SYGVNS.

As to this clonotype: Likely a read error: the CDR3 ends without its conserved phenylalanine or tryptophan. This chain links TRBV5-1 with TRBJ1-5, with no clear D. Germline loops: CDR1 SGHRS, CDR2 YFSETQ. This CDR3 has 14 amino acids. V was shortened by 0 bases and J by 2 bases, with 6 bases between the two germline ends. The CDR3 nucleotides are TGCGCCAGCAGCTTGGGAGACGGCAATCAGCCCCAGCATTTG. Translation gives CASSLGDGNQPQHL.

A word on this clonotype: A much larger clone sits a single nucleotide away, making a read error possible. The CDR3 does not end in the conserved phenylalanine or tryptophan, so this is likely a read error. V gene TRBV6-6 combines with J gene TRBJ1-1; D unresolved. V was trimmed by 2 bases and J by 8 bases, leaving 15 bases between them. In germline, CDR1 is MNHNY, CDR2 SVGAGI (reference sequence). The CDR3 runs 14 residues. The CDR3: CASSYQSGALEAFS. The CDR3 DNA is TGTGCCAGCAGTTACCAGTCGGGAGCTTTGGAAGCTTTCTCT.

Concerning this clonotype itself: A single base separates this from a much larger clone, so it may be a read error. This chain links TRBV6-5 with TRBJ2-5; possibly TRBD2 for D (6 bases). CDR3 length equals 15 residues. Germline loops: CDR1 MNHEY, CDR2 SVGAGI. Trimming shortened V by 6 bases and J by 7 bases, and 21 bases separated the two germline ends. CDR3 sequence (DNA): TGTGCCAGCAGCCCCCGACTAGGGTTCAGAGGGACCCAGTACTTC. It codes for CASSPRLGFRGTQYF.

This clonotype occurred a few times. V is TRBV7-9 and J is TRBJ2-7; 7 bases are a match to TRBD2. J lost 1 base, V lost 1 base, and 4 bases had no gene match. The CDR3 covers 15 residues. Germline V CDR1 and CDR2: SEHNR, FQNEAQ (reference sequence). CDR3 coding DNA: TGTGCCAGCAGCTTAGGGGGCGGGGGATCCTACGAGCAGTACTTC. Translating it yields CASSLGGGGSYEQYF.